The 9 T cell receptor beta chains listed next were all sequenced from one sample in a study of T cells in localized non-small cell lung cancer. Libraries were prepared by immunoSEQ multiplex PCR; TCRdb keeps only in-frame clonotypes and omits some of them. The table lists tens of thousands of clones, 85% to 90% of them singletons. Sequenced here: PBMCs, sampled before any cancer treatment. The receptors come from a man between 40 and 70 years old with stage II squamous cell lung carcinoma.

The chain employs TRBV7-2 and TRBJ2-7, with D unclear. The CDR3 spans 15 residues. Trimming shortened V by 4 bases and J by 5 bases, and 18 bases separated the two germline ends. From germline, CDR1 is SGHTA and CDR2 FQGNSA. The CDR3 DNA reads TGTGCCAGCAGCTCCTTGGACCGTTTAAGTCACGAGCAGTACTTC. Translated: CASSSLDRLSHEQYF.

The V and J genes are TRBV4-3 and TRBJ2-3, with unresolved D. Trimming removed 0 bases from V and 1 base from J, with 11 bases in between. The CDR3 is 16 residues long. Germline CDR1 LGHNA, CDR2 YSLEER. The CDR3 nucleotides read TGCGCCAGCAGCCAAGAAACAGCGCGTCGCACAGATACGCAGTATTTT. Translated, it gives CASSQETARRTDTQYF.

This rearrangement joins TRBV29-1 to TRBJ2-3; 10 positions match TRBD1. V gave up 7 bases and J gave up 4 bases; unmatched junction bases: 8. The germline CDR1 and CDR2 sequences are SQVTM and ANQGSEA. This CDR3 is 14 amino acids long. The CDR3 nucleotides read TGCAGCGCCTCCGGGACAGGGGCCGCAGATACGCAGTATTTT. Protein sequence: CSASGTGAADTQYF.

J is TRBJ2-7 and V is TRBV13; D may correspond to TRBD1 or TRBD2 (6 bases each). CDR1 PRHDT and CDR2 FYEKMQ come from the germline V gene (reference sequence). Trimming took 5 bases from V and 9 from J, leaving 14 bases between them. The CDR3 extends over 12 amino acids. CDR3 amino acids: CASSPLEGGQYF. As DNA, the CDR3 is TGTGCCAGCAGCCCTTTGGAGGGGGGGCAGTACTTC.

The rearrangement joins TRBV30 to TRBJ1-5, with 7 positions matching TRBD1. The CDR3 is 13 amino acids. The germline V gene has CDR1 GTSNPN and CDR2 SVGIG (reference sequence). V shed 5 bases and J 1 base; nucleotides not matched to a gene: 2. The CDR3 DNA is TGTGCCTGGCAGGGGGAGAGCAATCAGCCCCAGCATTTT. The encoded protein is CAWQGESNQPQHF.

This chain joins TRBV12-5 and TRBJ2-3; D is unresolved. Trimming cost V 7 bases and J 2 bases, with 19 bases left between them. Germline lookup yields CDR1 LGHNT and CDR2 FRNRAP. CDR3 length equals 16 residues. The CDR3 here is CASANVGFSDTDTQYF. CDR3 DNA sequence: TGTGCTAGTGCCAACGTTGGATTTTCAGACACAGATACGCAGTATTTT.

The J gene is TRBJ2-7, the V gene TRBV7-8, with no clear D. The V gene's germline CDR1 is SGHVS and CDR2 FQNEAQ. The CDR3 loop spans 16 amino acids. V was clipped by 1 base and J by 4 bases, with 17 bases between them. As DNA, the CDR3 is TGTGCCAGCAGCTTAGTGGGCTCATCCCTACCTTACGAGCAGTACTTC. It translates to CASSLVGSSLPYEQYF. The variable domain in full, with the rest retrieved from reference TRBV7-8 and TRBJ2-7, is GAGVSQSPRYKVAKRGQDVALRCDPISGHVSLFWYQQALGQGPEFLTYFQNEAQLDKSGLPSDRFFAERPEGSVSTLKIQRTQQEDSAVYLCASSLVGSSLPYEQYFGPGTRLTVT.

The chain combines TRBV5-1 with TRBJ2-6; 11 positions agree with TRBD1. The CDR3 runs to 17 residues. V trimming: 0 bases; J trimming: 2 bases; junction bases outside the gene matches: 1. Germline CDR1 SGHRS, CDR2 YFSETQ. As DNA, the CDR3 is TGCGCCAGCAGCTTGGGGACAGGGGGCGCTGGGGCCAACGTCCTGACTTTC. The encoded protein is CASSLGTGGAGANVLTF.

The V gene is TRBV21-1, the J gene TRBJ2-6. TRBV21-1 is noted as a pseudogene. The CDR3 is 17 amino acids. The CDR3 is CASSLGTVWSGANVLTF. DNA for the CDR3: TGTGCCAGCAGCTTAGGGACGGTGTGGTCTGGGGCCAACGTCCTGACTTTC.